This TCR beta chain was identified in a study of patients and donors after allogeneic stem cell transplantation. MiXCR, applied by TCRdb to the RT-PCR reads, yields one record per CDR3 protein. The sample comprises some 880,000 distinct CDR3 sequences, about 20% of which are singletons, and 5% to 6.5% rests with the top ten. The CDR3 sequence is 15 residues long. V shed 9 bases and J shed 1 base, with 19 bases lying between them. Looked up from germline, CDR1 is SGHRS and CDR2 is YFSETQ. Only a few counts were recorded for this clonotype. This TCR derives from a human donor who was either an allogeneic HSCT recipient or a stem cell or donor lymphocyte infusion donor (not recorded which). It is not recorded whose cells these are; they may come from a transplant donor. The chain couples TRBV5-1 to TRBJ1-1; D unresolved. The specimen sequenced was blood, either unsorted or a sorted T cell fraction (not recorded which). The CDR3 spells CATKERALGNTEAFF. CDR3 coding DNA: TGCGCCACCAAAGAAAGGGCGCTAGGGAACACTGAAGCTTTCTTT.